These 18 T cell receptor beta chains came from one sample sequenced in a study of T-cell memory formation after mild COVID-19. One entry per CDR3 protein, called by TCRdb with MiXCR from the 5' RACE reads. The table includes about 130,000 distinct CDR3 sequences, 16% detected once. The sequencing sample was made of PBMCs or a T cell subset sorted from them (not recorded which). The source of these receptors is an adult woman who had mild COVID-19 (a few samples of this study predate the infection). Cell type and time point are not known.

The sample holds a few counts of this clonotype. This sequence joins TRBV29-1 and TRBJ2-4, with TRBD1 matching 8 bases. The CDR3 length is 11 residues. With V trimmed by 7 bases and J by 8 bases, 4 bases remained unmatched. Germline V gene sequence: CDR1 SQVTM, CDR2 ANQGSEA. The CDR3 DNA reads TGCAGCGGAAACAGGGGGGACATTCAGTACTTC. Residues: CSGNRGDIQYF.

This clonotype was seen a handful of times. The chain has TRBV20-1 and TRBJ2-1; TRBD2 matches at 11 bases. Germline CDR1 is DFQATT and CDR2 is SNEGSKA (reference sequence). The ends lost 2 bases at V and 4 bases at J; junction bases unmatched: 10. The CDR3 is 17 residues long. CDR3 coding DNA: TGCAGTGCTAGACATGGTGATAGCGGGAGGGTTTACAATGAGCAGTTCTTC. It yields the protein CSARHGDSGRVYNEQFF.

This clonotype has only one observation. This chain uses TRBV12-3 or TRBV12-4 with TRBJ1-4, with D possibly matching TRBD1 (5 bases). V lost 3 bases to trimming and J lost 5 bases, with 7 bases between them. The CDR3 sequence is 13 residues long. CDR3 sequence: CASSFRQNEKLFF. The DNA of the CDR3 is TGTGCCAGCAGTTTTCGACAGAATGAAAAACTGTTTTTT.

The chain joins TRBV18 to TRBJ2-7; no firm D call. CDR3 length equals 11 residues. V was pared by 5 bases and J by 1 base, with 3 bases between. In germline, CDR1 is KGHSH, CDR2 LQKENI. In nucleotides, the CDR3 is TGTGCCAGCTCAGATTCCTACGAGCAGTACTTC. Translation gives CASSDSYEQYF.

The chain is built from TRBV7-3 and TRBJ2-2; D remains ambiguous. CDR3 length: 13 amino acids. The germline V gene has CDR1 SGHTA and CDR2 FQGTGA. V lost 6 bases, J lost 6 bases, and 11 bases lay in between. The CDR3, as DNA: TGTGCCAGCAGTAACACATCCCCCGGGGAGCTGTTTTTT. Translated, it gives CASSNTSPGELFF.

The rearrangement links TRBV24-1 to TRBJ1-1; D is uncertain. This CDR3 has 12 amino acids. V was cut by 10 bases and J by 2 bases, with 10 bases left in between. The germline gives CDR1 KGHDR, CDR2 SFDVKD. The CDR3 nucleotides are TGTGCCACAGAAGGCCTTAACACTGAAGCTTTCTTT. Protein sequence: CATEGLNTEAFF.

This clonotype turned up a few times. The chain carries TRBV5-1 and TRBJ1-1; TRBD1 is a possible D gene (6 bases). The germline V gene encodes CDR1 SGHRS and CDR2 YFSETQ. V lost 0 bases, J lost 4 bases, and 10 bases lay in between. The CDR3 runs to 14 residues. CDR3 coding DNA: TGCGCCAGCAGCTTGGAAGGGGGGAGCACTGAAGCTTTCTTT. As protein: CASSLEGGSTEAFF.

The sample holds a few counts of this clonotype. The rearrangement links TRBV5-1 to TRBJ2-5; the D gene is possibly TRBD2 (7 bases). The V and J ends lost 5 bases and 1 base respectively, with 15 bases between them. This CDR3 spans 15 amino acids. Germline V gene lookup returns CDR1 SGHRS and CDR2 YFSETQ. CDR3 in DNA: TGCGCCAGCAGATGGCAACGGGGGGCCCAAGAGACCCAGTACTTC. Translating it yields CASRWQRGAQETQYF. Looking up the rest from reference TRBV5-1 and TRBJ2-5 gives the full variable domain: KAGVTQTPRYLIKTRGQQVTLSCSPISGHRSVSWYQQTPGQGLQFLFEYFSETQRNKGNFPGRFSGRQFSNSRSEMNVSTLELGDSALYLCASRWQRGAQETQYFGPGTRLLVL.

V and J are TRBV7-9 and TRBJ2-7; 8 nucleotides agree with TRBD2. CDR1 and CDR2 from the germline V gene are SEHNR and FQNEAQ (reference sequence). The CDR3 spans 15 residues. V was pared by 5 bases and J by 5 bases, with 11 bases of the junction left unmatched. This CDR3 reads CASSLTRGGYDEQYF. The CDR3 DNA reads as TGTGCCAGCAGCCTGACCCGGGGGGGCTACGACGAGCAGTACTTC.

This clonotype occurred a few times. This rearrangement joins TRBV3-1 to TRBJ1-5, with D maybe TRBD1 (5 bases). The CDR3 consists of 17 residues. Looked up from germline, CDR1 is LGHDT and CDR2 is YNNKEL (reference sequence). Trimming pared 1 base from V and 5 bases from J, leaving 18 bases between. CDR3 amino acids: CASSQGSPRDLYQPQHF. DNA for the CDR3: TGTGCCAGCAGCCAAGGGTCACCCCGGGACCTTTATCAGCCCCAGCATTTT.

Notes on this clonotype: Sequence at one end of the junction differs from germline and may be a read error. The chain has TRBV7-9 and TRBJ1-3; 10 bases line up with TRBD1. From germline, CDR1 is SEHNR and CDR2 FQNEAQ (reference sequence). This CDR3 is built from 17 residues. CDR3 sequence: CASSPGTGVNSGNTICF. The CDR3 DNA is TGTGCCAGCAGCCCAGGGACAGGGGTCAACTCTGGAAACACCATATGTTTT.

There are a few counts of this clonotype. The chain uses TRBV20-1 and TRBJ2-1, with 13 bases matching TRBD2. CDR1 is DFQATT, CDR2 SNEGSKA, per germline (reference sequence). This CDR3 is 16 amino acids long. The ends lost 1 base at V and 9 bases at J; junction bases unmatched: 9. The CDR3 bases are TGCAGTGCTAGAGGTGGACTAGCGGGAGTTCAGGCTGAGCAGTTCTTC. This codes for CSARGGLAGVQAEQFF.

The chain links TRBV9 to TRBJ2-7; 11 bases line up with TRBD1. Germline CDR1 reads SGDLS; CDR2 reads YYNGEE. The CDR3 extends over 15 amino acids. V dropped 4 bases and J dropped 2; count of bases not matched to a gene: 5. In DNA, the CDR3 is TGTGCCAGCAGCCCGACGGGACAGGGGGCCTACGAGCAGTACTTC. Residues: CASSPTGQGAYEQYF.

The table lists this clonotype with many counts. The chain links TRBV7-2 to TRBJ2-5, with D perhaps being TRBD1 or TRBD2 (6 bases each). Germline assignment: CDR1 SGHTA and CDR2 FQGNSA. Trimming removed 4 bases from V and 4 bases from J, with 16 bases in between. This CDR3 contains 15 residues. The CDR3 DNA reads as TGTGCCAGCAGCTCCCCGGGGGCGCTCAGAGAGACCCAGTACTTC. This gives the protein CASSSPGALRETQYF.

This clonotype was observed a handful of times. The rearrangement joins TRBV11-2 to TRBJ2-1; TRBD2 matches at 11 bases. Trimming cost V 4 bases and J 4 bases; bases outside gene matches: 3. The germline V gene has CDR1 SGHAT and CDR2 FQNNGV. The CDR3 contains 15 residues. The CDR3 loop reads CASSSGLAEYNEQFF. The CDR3 bases are TGTGCCAGCAGCTCGGGACTAGCGGAGTACAATGAGCAGTTCTTC.

This chain uses TRBV12-3 or TRBV12-4 with TRBJ2-1; 11 nucleotides line up with TRBD1. This CDR3 spans 18 amino acids. With V trimmed by 2 bases and J by 0 bases, 6 bases remained unmatched. CDR3 nucleotides: TGTGCCAGCAGTTTAAGGACAGGGGGCCCGAGCTCCTACAATGAGCAGTTCTTC. Protein product: CASSLRTGGPSSYNEQFF.

The V and J genes are TRBV4-2 and TRBJ2-1; 7 bases align to TRBD2. Germline V CDR1 and CDR2: LGHNA, YNFKEQ. CDR3 length equals 22 residues. With V trimmed by 1 base and J by 6 bases, 27 bases remained unmatched. The CDR3 sequence: CASSQGGAGRMENGRLVNEQFF. The CDR3 DNA sequence: TGTGCCAGCAGCCAAGGGGGAGCGGGACGGATGGAAAACGGCCGTCTTGTCAATGAGCAGTTCTTC.

This clonotype was recorded at least ten times. V and J are TRBV5-1 and TRBJ2-7; D may be TRBD1 (6 bases). This CDR3 is 15 amino acids long. The germline V gene encodes CDR1 SGHRS and CDR2 YFSETQ. Trimming took 1 base from V and 0 from J, leaving 11 bases between them. CDR3 coding DNA: TGCGCCAGCAGCTTGACCCAGGGGAGCTCCTACGAGCAGTACTTC. Its protein product is CASSLTQGSSYEQYF. Full variable domain (rest looked up from reference TRBV5-1 and TRBJ2-7): KAGVTQTPRYLIKTRGQQVTLSCSPISGHRSVSWYQQTPGQGLQFLFEYFSETQRNKGNFPGRFSGRQFSNSRSEMNVSTLELGDSALYLCASSLTQGSSYEQYFGPGTRLTVT.